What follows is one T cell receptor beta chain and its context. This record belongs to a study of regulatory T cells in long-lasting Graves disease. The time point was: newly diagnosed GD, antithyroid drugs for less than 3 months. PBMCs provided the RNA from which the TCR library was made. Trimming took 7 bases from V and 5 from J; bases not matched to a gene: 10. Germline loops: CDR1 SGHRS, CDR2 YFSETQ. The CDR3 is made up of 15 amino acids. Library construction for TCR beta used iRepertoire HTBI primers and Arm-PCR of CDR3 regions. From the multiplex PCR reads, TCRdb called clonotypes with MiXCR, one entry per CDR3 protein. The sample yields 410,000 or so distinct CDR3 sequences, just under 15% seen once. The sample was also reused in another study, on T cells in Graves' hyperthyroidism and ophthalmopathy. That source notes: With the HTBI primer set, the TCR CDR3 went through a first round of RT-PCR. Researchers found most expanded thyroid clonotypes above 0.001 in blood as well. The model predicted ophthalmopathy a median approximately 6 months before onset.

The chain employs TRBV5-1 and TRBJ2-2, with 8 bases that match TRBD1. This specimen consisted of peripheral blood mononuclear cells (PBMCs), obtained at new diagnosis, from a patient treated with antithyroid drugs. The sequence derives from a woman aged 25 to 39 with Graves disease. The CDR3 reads CASFLTGVDTGELFF. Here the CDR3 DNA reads TGCGCCAGCTTTCTGACAGGGGTGGATACCGGGGAGCTGTTTTTT.